This passage covers 2 T cell receptor beta chains from one sample sequenced in a study of T cells after posttransplantation cyclophosphamide. Busulfan-fludarabine conditioning, marrow transplant, and cyclophosphamide on days +3 and +4 were administered. Repertoires were generated with immunoSEQ multiplex PCR, while TCRdb's copy carries only in-frame clones and drops some. The table lists 10,000 or so clones, 70% to 90% of them singletons. The sample here was PBMCs, taken approximately 1,900 days after allogeneic stem cell transplant with posttransplant cyclophosphamide. All receptors come from a female patient aged 45 to 65 who received an allogeneic stem cell transplant from a related donor, was CMV-positive, and had no GVHD. T cells may partly derive from the graft donor.

The chain has TRBV4-3 and TRBJ2-2; 9 bases match TRBD2. The germline V gene encodes CDR1 LGHNA and CDR2 YSLEER. The CDR3 has 15 residues. V lost 3 bases to trimming and J lost 9 bases; unmatched junction nucleotides: 8. CDR3 nucleotides: TGCGCCAGCAGCCACGGACTAGCGAGGGGGAGGGAGCTGTTTTTT. It specifies CASSHGLARGRELFF.

The V and J genes are TRBV11-1 and TRBJ2-7; 9 bases are a match to TRBD2. CDR3 size: 17 residues. The germline V gene has CDR1 SGHAT and CDR2 FQDESV (reference sequence). V trimming: 1 base; J trimming: 2 bases; junction bases outside the gene matches: 9. The CDR3 spells CASSLGRSGRPTYEQYF. The CDR3 bases are TGTGCCAGCAGCTTAGGTAGGAGCGGGAGGCCGACCTACGAGCAGTACTTC.